Listed below are T cell receptor beta chains from one sample, sequenced in a study of cytomegalovirus exposure and HLA in healthy donors. Clones were sequenced by immunoSEQ multiplex PCR, and TCRdb holds only the in-frame ones, with some missing. Among 60,000 to 80,000 clones listed, 70% to 85% were seen once. Material for sequencing was PBMCs. The receptors were sampled from a girl aged 10 to 17 in good health and CMV-seropositive. Both conserved end residues are part of each CDR3. The D gene is left open where the match is weak. Size tells how often a clone was seen (once, few, many) or the class of an expanded clone, and some rows leave it out.

>-|TRBJ1-1|TRBD1|TRBV18
TGTGCCAGCTCACCGGAGGGGGCCACTGAAGCTTTCTTT
CASSPEGATEAFF
>-|TRBJ2-1|TRBD2|TRBV9
TGTGCCAGCAGCCCTAGGGGGGCGGGGGGCCTTCGGTACAATGAGCAGTTCTTC
CASSPRGAGGLRYNEQFF
>-|TRBJ2-7|-|TRBV2
TGTGCCAGCAGCCCAAGGGGCGTATATGGCGCCGAGCAGTACTTC
CASSPRGVYGAEQYF
>-|TRBJ2-7|-|TRBV7-9
TGTGCCAGCAGCTTCCCTGACAGGTTGGGATACGAGCAGTACTTC
CASSFPDRLGYEQYF
>once|TRBJ1-4|-|TRBV18
TGTGCCAGCTCACGGGGACTTAATGAAAAACTGTTTTTT
CASSRGLNEKLFF
>-|TRBJ1-5|-|TRBV2
TGTGCCAGCAGTGAAGCGCGGGGGCGGCAGCCCCAGCATTTT
CASSEARGRQPQHF
>-|TRBJ2-2|TRBD1|TRBV6-5
TGTGCCAGCAGCCCGGGACAGGTGAACACCGGGGAGCTGTTTTTT
CASSPGQVNTGELFF
>-|TRBJ1-1|-|TRBV19
TGTGCCAGTAGTATGGGGGGAAAGGCTTTCTTT
CASSMGGKAFF
>once|TRBJ2-7|-|TRBV15
TGTGCCACCAGCAACCACAGGGCCTACGAGCAGTACTTC
CATSNHRAYEQYF
>-|TRBJ1-1|-|TRBV5-1
TGCGCCAGCAGCCCTGATGGCAGGTTAGGTGTCACTGAAGCTTTCTTT
CASSPDGRLGVTEAFF
>once|TRBJ1-1|TRBD1|TRBV19
TGTGCCAGTAGTGACGGCGTCTGGGACAGGGGAGCTTTCTTT
CASSDGVWDRGAFF
>-|TRBJ1-2|-|TRBV28
TGTGCCAGCAGCGCCGCCGGGACACTTAACTATGGCTACACCTTC
CASSAAGTLNYGYTF
>-|TRBJ2-1|TRBD2|TRBV5-4
TGTGCCAGCATACTAGCGGGGGCCTCCTACAATGAGCAGTTCTTC
CASILAGASYNEQFF
>few|TRBJ2-3|-|TRBV6-5
TGTGCCAGCCGCGGGACTCAGGGCACAGATACGCAGTATTTT
CASRGTQGTDTQYF
>-|TRBJ1-4|-|TRBV19
TGTGCCAGTAGTATCGGGAGGACTAATGAAAAACTGTTTTTT
CASSIGRTNEKLFF
>-|TRBJ2-1|TRBD2|TRBV4-1
TGCGCCAGCAGCCAAACCCGGAGCGGGGGGGCCTATAATGAGCAGTTCTTC
CASSQTRSGGAYNEQFF
>-|TRBJ2-5|TRBD2|TRBV7-9
TGTGCCAGCCTCTTGGGAGTCTCCCCGGGAGGGGCCCAGTACTTC
CASLLGVSPGGAQYF
>-|TRBJ2-5|TRBD2|TRBV4-1
TGCGCCAGCAGCCAAACGGGGGGTCGACAAGAGACCCAGTACTTC
CASSQTGGRQETQYF
>-|TRBJ2-7|-|TRBV11-2
TGTGCCAGCAGCCGGACAGAGATTGGATACGAGCAGTACTTC
CASSRTEIGYEQYF
>-|TRBJ1-2|-|TRBV6-5
TGTGCCAGCAGTTACTCATGGGCAGTAGGCTATGGCTACACCTTC
CASSYSWAVGYGYTF
>-|TRBJ1-1|-|TRBV5-1
TGCGCCAGCAGCTATGGAACTGACCGGGGAGGTGAAGCTTTCTTT
CASSYGTDRGGEAFF
>-|TRBJ2-6|-|TRBV5-1
TGCGCCAGCAGCTTCACTGGGGCCAACGTCCTGACTTTC
CASSFTGANVLTF
>-|TRBJ2-5|TRBD2|TRBV30
TGTGCCTGGAGTGTACTTCGGGTCGGGGGGGACGGGAGGGTCAAAGAGACCCAGTACTTC
CAWSVLRVGGDGRVKETQYF
>few|TRBJ2-5|-|TRBV4-1
TGCGCCAGCAGCCAATCGGACAGTTTGGAGACCCAGTACTTC
CASSQSDSLETQYF
>-|TRBJ2-7|-|TRBV4-1
TGCGCCAGCAGCCCCGCGGAAGATTTATACGAGCAGTACTTC
CASSPAEDLYEQYF
>-|TRBJ1-1|-|TRBV4-1
TGCGCCAGCAGCCACATAATCGGGTCTGAAGCTTTCTTT
CASSHIIGSEAFF
>-|TRBJ1-4|-|TRBV27
TGTGCCACAAAAATGTCCGGAAAACTGTTTTTT
CATKMSGKLFF
>-|TRBJ1-5|TRBD1|TRBV7-8
TGTGCCAGCAGCTTAGCGCCTCAGGGACAGCCCTATCAGCCCCAGCATTTT
CASSLAPQGQPYQPQHF
>-|TRBJ2-7|TRBD2|TRBV13
TGTGCCAGCAGCTCCGGGACTAGCGGTTTCGAGCAGTACTTC
CASSSGTSGFEQYF
>once|TRBJ2-7|-|TRBV10-1
TGCGCCAGCAGTGAGTCGAGCAGGGGCGGCTACGAGCAGTACTTC
CASSESSRGGYEQYF
>-|TRBJ1-4|-|TRBV4-3
TGCGCCAGCAGCCAAGATCGGGGGACGGGTGAAAAACTGTTTTTT
CASSQDRGTGEKLFF
>-|TRBJ2-7|TRBD1|TRBV2
TGTGCCAGCAGTGAAGGACAGGGGACGTACGAGCAGTACTTC
CASSEGQGTYEQYF
>-|TRBJ1-5|-|TRBV7-9
TGTGCCAGCAGCTTAGATGAGTGGCAGGGGCAGCCCCAGCATTTT
CASSLDEWQGQPQHF
>-|TRBJ1-5|TRBD1|TRBV25-1
TGTGCCAGCAGTGGCAGGGACAGTGAGAATCAGCCCCAGCATTTT
CASSGRDSENQPQHF
>-|TRBJ2-3|-|TRBV7-9
TGTGCCAGCAGCTTAGGAGTAGAACTAGTAGGAACCGGTACGCAGTATTTT
CASSLGVELVGTGTQYF
>-|TRBJ2-1|TRBD2|TRBV5-1
TGCGCCAGCAGGGGCGGGAGTGTCGATGAGCAGTTCTTC
CASRGGSVDEQFF
>-|TRBJ2-6|TRBD2|TRBV30
TGTGCCTGGAGTCCCGGGGGGGCTGGGGCCAACGTCCTGACTTTC
CAWSPGGAGANVLTF
>-|TRBJ1-6|TRBD1|TRBV30
TGTGCCTGGAGTCTTGGACAGGGGTCACGTACCCACTTT
CAWSLGQGSRTHF
>-|TRBJ1-4|TRBD1|TRBV25-1
TGTGCCAGCAGATCCGGGACAGGGAGAGAAAAACTGTTTTTT
CASRSGTGREKLFF
>-|TRBJ2-7|-|TRBV28
TGTGCCAGCAGTCCGCACCTGTTCGCGGACGAGCAGTACTTC
CASSPHLFADEQYF
>-|TRBJ2-5|TRBD2|TRBV7-8
TGTGCCAGCAGCACCACCGGGACTAGTCGAGAGACCCAGTACTTC
CASSTTGTSRETQYF
>-|TRBJ2-7|-|TRBV6-5
TGTGCCAGCAGCCAACAAGGGAGGGAGCAGTACTTC
CASSQQGREQYF
>-|TRBJ2-1|TRBD2|TRBV11-3
TGTGCCAGCAGCGGAGTACCGGGACTAGCGGGAGGGGATGAGCAGTTCTTC
CASSGVPGLAGGDEQFF
>few|TRBJ1-3|TRBD1|TRBV6-5
TGTGCCAGCAGACCCGGGACAGCGGGAAACACCATATATTTT
CASRPGTAGNTIYF
>few|TRBJ1-1|-|TRBV7-2
TGTGCCAGCTCCTTCGGCCCACAGAATACTGAAGCTTTCTTT
CASSFGPQNTEAFF
>-|TRBJ1-5|TRBD1|TRBV5-1
TGCGCCAGCAGCCCTGGGACAGGGGAAGTGAGCAATCAGCCCCAGCATTTT
CASSPGTGEVSNQPQHF
>once|TRBJ2-6|TRBD1|TRBV7-9
TGTGCCAGCAGCTCCCCTCCGGGACAGGGGGCGGGTGGGGCCAACGTCCTGACTTTC
CASSSPPGQGAGGANVLTF
>-|TRBJ2-7|TRBD1|TRBV2
TGTGCCACCGCGCCAGGGGGCTTCTACGAGCAGTACTTC
CATAPGGFYEQYF
>few|TRBJ2-7|TRBD2|TRBV5-6
TGTGCCAGCAGCGGGGGGGCCTACGAGCAGTACTTC
CASSGGAYEQYF
>-|TRBJ1-1|-|TRBV28
TGTGCCAGCAGTCTCACCAATTCGGGAGAAGCTTTCTTT
CASSLTNSGEAFF
>-|TRBJ1-1|TRBD1|TRBV19
TGTGCCAGCTCGGGCAGGACAGGGTTAAACACTGAAGCTTTCTTT
CASSGRTGLNTEAFF
>-|TRBJ1-2|-|TRBV2
TGTGCCAGCAGTGAGGACTCAGCTAACTATGGCTACACCTTC
CASSEDSANYGYTF
>-|TRBJ2-1|-|TRBV5-1
TGCGCCAGCAGCCCAACGGCTAGCACCGATGAGCAGTTCTTC
CASSPTASTDEQFF
>-|TRBJ2-2|-|TRBV28
TGTGCCAGCCATGGAGGAACCGGGGAGCTGTTTTTT
CASHGGTGELFF
>few|TRBJ1-1|-|TRBV19
TGTGCCAGTTGGGTTGGAGCTGAAGCTTTCTTT
CASWVGAEAFF